One sample yielded the 5 T cell receptor beta chains listed below, sequenced in a study of blood T cell repertoires in COVID-19. TCRdb keeps only in-frame clones here, not all; method: immunoSEQ multiplex PCR. The sample has 390,000 or so clones, around 87% seen once; the top ten hold around 1%. Sequenced sample: PBMCs or T cells enriched from blood (not recorded which). Every receptor here comes from a man between 18 and 35 years old who had recovered from COVID-19.

This clone appeared a single time. The chain carries TRBV6-1 and TRBJ1-2, with a tentative D call TRBD1 (5 bases). CDR1 is MNHNS, CDR2 SASEGT, per germline. The V end lost 2 bases, the J end lost 1 base, and 8 bases lay between the germline ends. The CDR3 sequence is 14 residues long. The CDR3 sequence: CASSESGVNYGYTF. CDR3 coding DNA: TGTGCCAGCAGTGAATCGGGGGTTAACTATGGCTACACCTTC.

This clone was recorded only once. The chain is built from TRBV5-1 and TRBJ2-7, with a tentative D call TRBD2 (7 bases). The CDR3 consists of 14 residues. V lost 4 bases, J lost 6 bases, and 17 bases lay in between. The germline V gene has CDR1 SGHRS and CDR2 YFSETQ. The CDR3: CASSGGALGAEQYF. The CDR3 DNA reads as TGCGCCAGCAGCGGGGGGGCGCTCGGCGCCGAGCAGTACTTC.

The chain joins TRBV6-6 to TRBJ2-3; unclear D gene. CDR1 is MNHNY, CDR2 SVGAGI, per germline (reference sequence). The CDR3 has 13 residues. V was pared by 6 bases and J by 0 bases, with 7 bases between. CDR3 in DNA: TGTGCCAGCAGGGGCCATAGCACAGATACGCAGTATTTT. The encoded protein is CASRGHSTDTQYF.

CDR3: CSGNSGGDNEQFF. DNA of the CDR3: TGCAGCGGGAATAGCGGGGGGGACAATGAGCAGTTCTTC. The chain joins TRBV29-1 to TRBJ2-1, with 11 bases fitting TRBD2. V gave up 7 bases and J gave up 5 bases; unmatched junction bases: 4. CDR1 is SQVTM, CDR2 ANQGSEA, per germline. The length of the CDR3 is 13 residues.

This chain uses TRBV5-1 with TRBJ2-5, with a tentative D call TRBD2 (5 bases). Germline-derived CDR1 and CDR2 are SGHRS and YFSETQ. Between the trimmed V and J ends, which lost 1 base and 9 bases, there was a span of 16 bases. This CDR3 has 14 residues. The CDR3 nucleotides read TGCGCCAGCAGCTTGTTCGTGGGAGCTCCGGCCCAGTACTTC. It is translated as CASSLFVGAPAQYF.